What follows are 25 T cell receptor beta chains derived from one specimen sequenced in a study of blood T cell repertoires in COVID-19 (dated by TCRdb to the early 2020s). The library was obtained by the immunoSEQ multiplex PCR assay. Sourced from immuneACCESS, this table was stored by TCRdb with only in-frame sequences that have V and J called. A share of the clones is absent; for the studies checked, an unresolved V gene accounts for under half, and the remainder has no known explanation. The sample table holds fewer than 40,000 clones, of which approximately 90% were seen once. More than 20% of the sample comes from the top ten. Sequencing was carried out using peripheral blood. All receptors come from a woman older than 75 with active or convalescent COVID-19.

The chain uses TRBV2 and TRBJ1-2; the D is unclear. CDR3 length equals 15 residues. From germline, CDR1 is SNHLY and CDR2 FYNNEI. With 4 bases removed from V and 8 bases from J, the gap between germline ends came to 20 bases. CDR3 protein: CASSVDRRRVEGYTF. In DNA, the CDR3 is TGTGCCAGCAGTGTAGATCGCAGGAGGGTGGAAGGCTACACCTTC.

The J gene is TRBJ1-2, the V gene TRBV30, with TRBD1 matching 8 bases. The CDR3 contains 13 residues. The V gene's germline CDR1 is GTSNPN and CDR2 SVGIG (reference sequence). Unmatched junction bases numbered 1, after V lost 0 bases and J lost 4 bases. The CDR3 DNA reads as TGTGCCTGGAGTGTGCAGGGGGCCTATGGCTACACCTTC. Translating gives CAWSVQGAYGYTF.

The chain is built from TRBV27 and TRBJ2-1, with TRBD2 identical over 12 bases. The germline V gene has CDR1 MNHEY and CDR2 SMNVEV (reference sequence). With V trimmed by 5 bases and J by 9 bases, 8 bases remained unmatched. This CDR3 comprises 15 residues. The CDR3 region is CASSPSGGARIEQFF. DNA for the CDR3: TGTGCCAGCAGTCCTAGCGGGGGGGCCCGGATTGAGCAGTTCTTC.

V and J are TRBV18 and TRBJ2-2; no definite D call. V lost 2 bases to trimming and J lost 5 bases, with 6 bases between them. The CDR3 covers 13 residues. Per germline, CDR1 KGHSH and CDR2 LQKENI. CDR3 coding DNA: TGTGCCAGCTCACCAATCCAGACCGGGGAGCTGTTTTTT. This sequence encodes CASSPIQTGELFF.

The chain is built from TRBV5-1 and TRBJ1-1; 7 nucleotides match TRBD1. This CDR3 has 15 residues. Germline V lookup: CDR1 SGHRS, CDR2 YFSETQ. Unmatched junction bases numbered 10, after V lost 4 bases and J lost 4 bases. The CDR3 region has the DNA TGCGCCAGCAGCAACCGACAGGGTATGACCACTGAAGCTTTCTTT. This encodes CASSNRQGMTTEAFF. Full variable domain (remainder filled in from reference TRBV5-1 and TRBJ1-1): KAGVTQTPRYLIKTRGQQVTLSCSPISGHRSVSWYQQTPGQGLQFLFEYFSETQRNKGNFPGRFSGRQFSNSRSEMNVSTLELGDSALYLCASSNRQGMTTEAFFGQGTRLTVV.

This rearrangement joins TRBV24-1 to TRBJ1-2; the D gene is possibly TRBD1 (5 bases). The germline V gene has CDR1 KGHDR and CDR2 SFDVKD. The V and J ends lost 7 bases and 2 bases respectively, with 10 bases between them. This CDR3 is built from 13 residues. This CDR3 reads CATSSQENYGYTF. The CDR3 DNA is TGTGCCACCAGCTCACAGGAAAACTATGGCTACACCTTC.

The rearrangement joins TRBV12-3 or TRBV12-4 to TRBJ2-3; no firm D call. Trimming removed 7 bases from V and 10 bases from J, with 15 bases in between. The CDR3 length is 12 residues. In nucleotides, the CDR3 is TGTGCCAGCACCACCGCTCAGATCGCGCAGTATTTT. The encoded protein is CASTTAQIAQYF.

This clone was recorded only once. The chain's CDR3 is CAISEITERGYEQYF. CDR3 bases: TGTGCCATCAGTGAAATAACGGAAAGAGGCTACGAGCAGTACTTC. V and J are TRBV10-3 and TRBJ2-7; D gene uncertain. Germline V CDR1 and CDR2: ENHRY, SYGVKD. Trimming removed 3 bases from V and 3 bases from J, with 15 bases in between. The CDR3 extends over 15 amino acids.

This clone was counted a single time. The V and J genes are TRBV7-8 and TRBJ1-2, with TRBD1 identical over 9 bases. The trim removed 2 bases at V and 8 bases at J, leaving 6 bases unmatched. The germline V gene encodes CDR1 SGHVS and CDR2 FQNEAQ. This CDR3 has 14 amino acids. For the CDR3, the DNA is TGTGCCAGCAGCTTAAGGGACAGGGAGAACGGCTACACCTTC. This codes for CASSLRDRENGYTF.

V is TRBV7-3 and J is TRBJ1-1; TRBD1 matches at 10 bases. Germline values: CDR1 SGHTA, CDR2 FQGTGA. J lost 3 bases, V lost 0 bases, and 10 bases had no gene match. The CDR3 loop spans 18 amino acids. CDR3 coding DNA: TGTGCCAGCAGCTTAACAGGCAATATCGGACAGGGGGACACTGAAGCTTTCTTT. This translates into CASSLTGNIGQGDTEAFF.

This chain uses TRBV10-2 with TRBJ2-3; 11 nucleotides align to TRBD2. The length of the CDR3 is 18 residues. Germline V CDR1 and CDR2: WSHSY, SAAADI. V was pared by 2 bases and J by 3 bases, with 10 bases of the junction left unmatched. CDR3 bases: TGCGCCAGCAGTGAGGCCGGGACTAGCGGACACCTTACAGATACGCAGTATTTT. Residues: CASSEAGTSGHLTDTQYF.

This clone rates as medium-sized. The chain is built from TRBV3-1 (or the pseudogene TRBV3-2) and TRBJ2-2; 9 nucleotides match TRBD1. The V and J ends lost 3 bases and 5 bases, in that order; junction bases with no gene match: 1. The CDR3 extends over 14 amino acids. The V gene's germline CDR1 is LGHDT and CDR2 YNNKEL (reference sequence). The CDR3: CASSQGQGTGELFF. The CDR3 DNA sequence: TGTGCCAGCAGCCAGGGACAGGGAACCGGGGAGCTGTTTTTT.

V gene TRBV7-2 combines with J gene TRBJ2-5, with 10 bases identical to TRBD2. Germline trimming cut 0 bases from V and 3 bases from J; bases unmatched to any gene: 7. Looked up from germline, CDR1 is SGHTA and CDR2 is FQGNSA. The CDR3 covers 17 residues. The CDR3 protein is CASSLARLAGAEETQYF. As DNA, the CDR3 is TGTGCCAGCAGCTTAGCGCGGCTAGCGGGGGCGGAAGAGACCCAGTACTTC.

The chain combines TRBV6-5 with TRBJ1-1; 7 bases agree with TRBD1. Trimming removed 5 bases from V and 1 base from J; junction bases left unmatched: 4. This CDR3 region has 14 residues. Per germline, CDR1 MNHEY and CDR2 SVGAGI. The CDR3 bases are TGTGCCAGCAGTCGACAGGGAGCGAACACTGAAGCTTTCTTT. It is translated as CASSRQGANTEAFF.

The CDR3 DNA follows: TGTGCCAGCGCCGGCTCTGGAAACACCATATATTTT. Its protein is CASAGSGNTIYF. The rearrangement links TRBV27 to TRBJ1-3; D gene unclear. The CDR3 consists of 12 residues. Germline CDR1 is MNHEY and CDR2 is SMNVEV (reference sequence). Trimming removed 8 bases from V and 0 bases from J, with 5 bases in between.

This chain connects TRBV18 to TRBJ1-5, with 9 bases identical to TRBD1. The ends lost 6 bases at V and 5 bases at J; junction bases unmatched: 8. CDR1 and CDR2 (germline): KGHSH, LQKENI. The CDR3 length is 15 residues. Written as DNA, the CDR3 is TGTGCCAGCTCGCAGGGACAGGGAATCTATCAGCCCCAGCATTTT. It codes for CASSQGQGIYQPQHF.

This chain connects TRBV6-4 to TRBJ2-3; TRBD2 matches 9 bases. Germline V CDR1 and CDR2: MRHNA, SNTAGT. Unmatched junction bases numbered 1, after V lost 5 bases and J lost 1 base. The CDR3 length is 14 residues. CDR3: CASSLAGGTDTQYF. CDR3 in DNA: TGTGCCAGCAGTTTAGCGGGGGGCACAGATACGCAGTATTTT.

CDR3 residues: CATRDTYNEQFF. The CDR3 coding sequence is TGTGCCACCAGGGACACCTACAATGAGCAGTTCTTC. The genes are TRBV24-1 and TRBJ2-1; possibly TRBD1 for D (5 bases). Trimming took off 7 bases at V and 2 bases at J, with 5 bases between the two ends. The CDR3 is 12 amino acids. Germline V lookup: CDR1 KGHDR, CDR2 SFDVKD.

This chain joins TRBV5-1 and TRBJ1-1; unclear D gene. V dropped 4 bases and J dropped 2 bases, with 9 bases sitting between them. Germline V gene data show CDR1 as SGHRS and CDR2 as YFSETQ. The CDR3 extends over 13 amino acids. The CDR3 region has the DNA TGCGCCAGCAGCCGGGAAGAAAACACTGAAGCTTTCTTT. Its translation is CASSREENTEAFF. Looking up the rest from reference TRBV5-1 and TRBJ1-1 gives the full variable domain: KAGVTQTPRYLIKTRGQQVTLSCSPISGHRSVSWYQQTPGQGLQFLFEYFSETQRNKGNFPGRFSGRQFSNSRSEMNVSTLELGDSALYLCASSREENTEAFFGQGTRLTVV.

The chain uses TRBV19 and TRBJ1-6; tentative D call: TRBD1 (6 bases). Germline V gene sequence: CDR1 LNHDA, CDR2 SQIVND (reference sequence). The CDR3 covers 15 residues. V was trimmed by 0 bases and J by 12 bases, leaving 15 bases between them. The CDR3 is CASSIEPGQPVPLHF. The CDR3 nucleotides read TGTGCCAGTAGTATAGAACCGGGACAACCGGTACCCCTCCACTTT.

The chain employs TRBV5-1 and TRBJ2-7; D unresolved. The CDR3 is made up of 13 amino acids. V lost 1 base to trimming and J lost 2 bases, with 7 bases between them. Per the germline V gene, CDR1 is SGHRS and CDR2 is YFSETQ. As DNA, the CDR3 is TGCGCCAGCAGCTTGTTTTCCACCTACGAGCAGTACTTC. This encodes CASSLFSTYEQYF.

This clone was detected only once. The chain recombines TRBV7-3 with TRBJ2-1, with 10 bases matching TRBD2. Per germline, CDR1 SGHTA and CDR2 FQGTGA. The ends lost 5 bases at V and 8 bases at J; junction bases unmatched: 9. The CDR3 spans 15 residues. CDR3 nucleotide sequence: TGTGCCAGCAGCCACAGCGGGGGGGCCTTGGATGAGCAGTTCTTC. This gives the protein CASSHSGGALDEQFF.

The V and J genes are TRBV29-1 and TRBJ1-1; a possible D gene is TRBD1 (6 bases). With 4 bases removed from V and 6 bases from J, the gap between germline ends came to 9 bases. From germline, CDR1 is SQVTM and CDR2 ANQGSEA. The CDR3 spans 11 residues. CDR3 in amino acids: CSVADSPEAFF. The CDR3 DNA is TGCAGCGTTGCGGACAGCCCTGAAGCTTTCTTT.

The rearrangement joins TRBV7-5 to TRBJ2-2; the DNA was not compared with TRBD1, the D call given in the table. TRBV7-5 is noted as a pseudogene. This CDR3 comprises 20 residues. CDR3 nucleotide sequence: TGTGTCAGAAGCCCCTTACCGAGACAGGGGCGCCAATTGAACACCGGGGAGCTGTTTTTT. Translated: CVRSPLPRQGRQLNTGELFF.

The chain recombines TRBV7-9 with TRBJ2-5; D is possibly TRBD2 (5 bases). The length of the CDR3 is 14 residues. The germline V and J ends were trimmed by 3 bases and 5 bases, with 13 bases remaining between them. Per the germline V gene, CDR1 is SEHNR and CDR2 is FQNEAQ (reference sequence). The CDR3 nucleotides read TGTGCCAGCAGCTTCGCACTCCCGGGGGAGACCCAGTACTTC. Its translation: CASSFALPGETQYF.